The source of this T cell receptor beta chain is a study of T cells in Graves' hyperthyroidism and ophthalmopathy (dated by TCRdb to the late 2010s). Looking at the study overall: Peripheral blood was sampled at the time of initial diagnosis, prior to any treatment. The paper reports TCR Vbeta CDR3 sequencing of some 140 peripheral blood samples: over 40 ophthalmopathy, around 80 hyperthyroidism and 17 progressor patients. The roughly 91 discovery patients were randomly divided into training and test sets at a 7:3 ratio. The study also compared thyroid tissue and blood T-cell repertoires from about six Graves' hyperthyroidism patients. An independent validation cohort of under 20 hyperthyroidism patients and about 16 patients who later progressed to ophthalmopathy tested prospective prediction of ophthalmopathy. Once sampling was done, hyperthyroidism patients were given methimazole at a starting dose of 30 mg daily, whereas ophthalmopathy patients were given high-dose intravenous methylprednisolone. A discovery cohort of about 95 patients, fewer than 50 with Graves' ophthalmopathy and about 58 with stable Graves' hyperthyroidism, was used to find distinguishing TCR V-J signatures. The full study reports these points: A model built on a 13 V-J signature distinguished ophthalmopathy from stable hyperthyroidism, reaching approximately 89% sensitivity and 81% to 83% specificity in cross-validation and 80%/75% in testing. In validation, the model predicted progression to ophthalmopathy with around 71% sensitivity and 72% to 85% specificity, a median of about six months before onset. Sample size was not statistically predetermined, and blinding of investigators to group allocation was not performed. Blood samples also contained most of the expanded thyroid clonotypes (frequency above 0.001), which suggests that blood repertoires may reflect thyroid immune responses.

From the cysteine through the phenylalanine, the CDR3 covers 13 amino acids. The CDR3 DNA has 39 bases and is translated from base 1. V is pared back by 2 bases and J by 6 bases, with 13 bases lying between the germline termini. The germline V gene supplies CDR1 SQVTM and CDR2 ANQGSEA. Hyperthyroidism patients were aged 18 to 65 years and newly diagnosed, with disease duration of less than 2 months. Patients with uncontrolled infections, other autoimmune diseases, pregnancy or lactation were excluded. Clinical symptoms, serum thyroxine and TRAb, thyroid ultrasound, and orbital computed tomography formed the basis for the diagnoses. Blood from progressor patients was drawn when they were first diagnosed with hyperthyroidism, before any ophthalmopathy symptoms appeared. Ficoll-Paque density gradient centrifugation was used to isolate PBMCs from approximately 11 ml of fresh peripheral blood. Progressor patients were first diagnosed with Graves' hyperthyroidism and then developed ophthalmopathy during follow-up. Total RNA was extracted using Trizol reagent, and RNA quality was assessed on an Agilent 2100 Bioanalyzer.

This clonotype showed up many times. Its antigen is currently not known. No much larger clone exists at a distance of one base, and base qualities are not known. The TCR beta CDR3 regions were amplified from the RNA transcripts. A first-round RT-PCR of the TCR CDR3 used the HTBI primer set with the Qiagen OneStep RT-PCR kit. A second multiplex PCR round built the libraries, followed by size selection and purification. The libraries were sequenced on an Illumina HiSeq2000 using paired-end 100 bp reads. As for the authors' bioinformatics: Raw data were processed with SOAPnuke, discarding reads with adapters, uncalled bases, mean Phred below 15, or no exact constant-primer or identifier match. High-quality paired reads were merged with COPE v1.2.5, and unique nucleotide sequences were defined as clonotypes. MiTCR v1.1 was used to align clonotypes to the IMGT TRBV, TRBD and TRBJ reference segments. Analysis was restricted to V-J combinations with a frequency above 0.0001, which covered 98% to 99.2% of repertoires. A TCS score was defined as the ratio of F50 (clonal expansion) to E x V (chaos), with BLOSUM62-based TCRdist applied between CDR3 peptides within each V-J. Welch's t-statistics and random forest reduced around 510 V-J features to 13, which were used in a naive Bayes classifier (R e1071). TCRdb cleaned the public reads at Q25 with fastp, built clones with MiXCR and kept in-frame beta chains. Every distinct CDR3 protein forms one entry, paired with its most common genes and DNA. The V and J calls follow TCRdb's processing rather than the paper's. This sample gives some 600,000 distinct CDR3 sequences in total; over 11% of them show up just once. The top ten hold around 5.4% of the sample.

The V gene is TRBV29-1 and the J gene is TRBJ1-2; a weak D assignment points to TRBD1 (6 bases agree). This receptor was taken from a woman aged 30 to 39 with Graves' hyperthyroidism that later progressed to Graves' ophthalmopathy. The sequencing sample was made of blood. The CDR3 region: CSVENEGVNGYTF. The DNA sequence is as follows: TGCAGCGTTGAAAACGAGGGGGTGAATGGCTACACCTTC.